The TCR beta chain described here comes from a study of blood T cell repertoires in COVID-19. CDR1 is SEHNR and CDR2 is FQNEAQ in the germline V gene (reference sequence). Trimming took 3 bases from V and 6 from J; bases not matched to a gene: 5. The CDR3 contains 13 residues. This clone was recorded a few times. TCRdb's table, derived via immunoSEQ multiplex PCR, lists solely in-frame clones and lacks some. The sample records roughly 120,000 clones, around 74% being singletons. The chain employs TRBV7-9 and TRBJ2-7; TRBD2 matches 7 bases. The specimen was peripheral blood. This receptor was identified in a man older than 75 with COVID-19, enrolled during active disease. CDR3 in amino acids: CASSLFSGGEQYF. For the CDR3, the DNA is TGTGCCAGCAGCTTGTTTTCGGGAGGCGAGCAGTACTTC.